The T cell receptor beta chain under discussion was sequenced for a study of cytomegalovirus exposure and HLA in healthy donors. Study-wide findings and caveats: It has been reported that TCR beta sequences accurately predicted the HLA-A and HLA-B alleles of most subjects.

This clone was counted only a few times. What it binds is not known. This CDR3 has 15 amino acids. Germline CDR1 MNHNY, CDR2 SVGAGI (reference sequence). J was trimmed by 4 bases and V by 5 bases; bases with no gene match: 9. Researchers ran the PCR with 60 Vbeta and 13 Jbeta primers. Only in-frame clones appear in the TCRdb table, and some are missing; sequencing was by immunoSEQ multiplex PCR. The profile covers 110,000 or so clones, with roughly three quarters appearing a single time and roughly 3% taken by the ten largest. The chain has TRBV6-6 and TRBJ2-3; 7 nucleotides match TRBD2. Material for sequencing was PBMCs. The receptor comes from a man aged 30 to 39 in good health and CMV-seronegative. The CDR3 loop reads CASSPGGRSADTQYF. CDR3 sequence (DNA): TGTGCCAGCAGTCCGGGCGGGAGATCGGCAGATACGCAGTATTTT.